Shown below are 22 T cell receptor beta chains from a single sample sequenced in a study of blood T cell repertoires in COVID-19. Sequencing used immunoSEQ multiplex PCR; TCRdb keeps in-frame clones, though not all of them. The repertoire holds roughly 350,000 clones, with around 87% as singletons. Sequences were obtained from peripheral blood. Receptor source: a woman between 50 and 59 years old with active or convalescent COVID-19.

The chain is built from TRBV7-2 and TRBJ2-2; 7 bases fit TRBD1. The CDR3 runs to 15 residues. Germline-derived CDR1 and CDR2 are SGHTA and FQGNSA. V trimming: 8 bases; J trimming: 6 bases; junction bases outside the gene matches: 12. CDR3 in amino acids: CASGATGVESGELFF. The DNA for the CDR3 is TGTGCCAGCGGGGCTACAGGGGTGGAATCCGGGGAGCTGTTTTTT.

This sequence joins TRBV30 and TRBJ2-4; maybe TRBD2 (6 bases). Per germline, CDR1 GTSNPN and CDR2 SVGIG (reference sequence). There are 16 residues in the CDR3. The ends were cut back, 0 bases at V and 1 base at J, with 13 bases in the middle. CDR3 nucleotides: TGTGCCTGGAGTGTAGGAGGGAGTTGGGCCAAAAACATTCAGTACTTC. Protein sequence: CAWSVGGSWAKNIQYF.

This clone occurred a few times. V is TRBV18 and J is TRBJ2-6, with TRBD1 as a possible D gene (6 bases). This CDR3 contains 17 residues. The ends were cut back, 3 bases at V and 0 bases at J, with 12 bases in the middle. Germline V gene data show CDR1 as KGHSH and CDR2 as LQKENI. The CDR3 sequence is CASSPDSYLSGANVLTF. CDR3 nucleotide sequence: TGTGCCAGCTCACCGGACAGTTATCTCTCTGGGGCCAACGTCCTGACTTTC.

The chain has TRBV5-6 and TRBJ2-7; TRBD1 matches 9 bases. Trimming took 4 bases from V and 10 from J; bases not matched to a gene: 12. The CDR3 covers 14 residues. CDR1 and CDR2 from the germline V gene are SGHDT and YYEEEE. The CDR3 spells CASSADRGVKEQYF. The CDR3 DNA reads TGTGCCAGCAGCGCGGACAGGGGCGTTAAGGAACAGTACTTC.

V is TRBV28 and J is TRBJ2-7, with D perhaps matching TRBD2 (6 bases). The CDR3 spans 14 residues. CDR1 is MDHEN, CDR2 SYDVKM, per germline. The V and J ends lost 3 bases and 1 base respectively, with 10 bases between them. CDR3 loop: CASSFPGGSYEQYF. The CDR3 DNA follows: TGTGCCAGCAGTTTCCCCGGGGGATCCTACGAGCAGTACTTC.

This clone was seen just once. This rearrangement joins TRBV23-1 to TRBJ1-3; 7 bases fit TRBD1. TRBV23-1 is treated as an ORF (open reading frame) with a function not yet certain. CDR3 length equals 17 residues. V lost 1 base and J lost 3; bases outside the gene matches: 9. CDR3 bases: TGCGCCAGCAGTCAATTAAAAGGGGGCAAGTGTGGAAACACCATATATTTT. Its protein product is CASSQLKGGKCGNTIYF.

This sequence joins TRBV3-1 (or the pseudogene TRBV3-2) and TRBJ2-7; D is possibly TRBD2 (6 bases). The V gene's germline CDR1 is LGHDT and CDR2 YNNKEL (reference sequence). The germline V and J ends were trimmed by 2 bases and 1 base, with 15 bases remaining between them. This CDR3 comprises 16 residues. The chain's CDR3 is CASSQSAGRGSYEQYF. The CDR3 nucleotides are TGTGCCAGCAGCCAATCGGCCGGGAGAGGATCCTACGAGCAGTACTTC.

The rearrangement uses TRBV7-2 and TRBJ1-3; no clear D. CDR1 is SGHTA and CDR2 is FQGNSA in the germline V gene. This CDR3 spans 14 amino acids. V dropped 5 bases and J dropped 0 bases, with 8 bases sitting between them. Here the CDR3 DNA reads TGTGCCAGCAGCCCGGCGGGCTCTGGAAACACCATATATTTT. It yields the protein CASSPAGSGNTIYF.

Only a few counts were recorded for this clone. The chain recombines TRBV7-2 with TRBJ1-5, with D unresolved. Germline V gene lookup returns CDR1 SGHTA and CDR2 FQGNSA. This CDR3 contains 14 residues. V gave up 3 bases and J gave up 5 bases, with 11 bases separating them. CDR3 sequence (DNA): TGTGCCAGCAGCTTTAGAGGGTCAGATCAGCCCCAGCATTTT. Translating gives CASSFRGSDQPQHF.

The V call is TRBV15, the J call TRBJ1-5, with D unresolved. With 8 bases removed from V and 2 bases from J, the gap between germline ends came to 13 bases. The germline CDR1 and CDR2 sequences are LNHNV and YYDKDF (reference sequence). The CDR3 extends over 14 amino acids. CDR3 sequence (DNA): TGTGCCACCCGCGGGGTGGACGGCAATCAGCCCCAGCATTTT. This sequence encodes CATRGVDGNQPQHF. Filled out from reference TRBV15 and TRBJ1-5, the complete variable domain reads DAMVIQNPRYQVTQFGKPVTLSCSQTLNHNVMYWYQQKSSQAPKLLFHYYDKDFNNEADTPDNFQSRRPNTSFCFLDIRSPGLGDTAMYLCATRGVDGNQPQHFGDGTRLSIL.

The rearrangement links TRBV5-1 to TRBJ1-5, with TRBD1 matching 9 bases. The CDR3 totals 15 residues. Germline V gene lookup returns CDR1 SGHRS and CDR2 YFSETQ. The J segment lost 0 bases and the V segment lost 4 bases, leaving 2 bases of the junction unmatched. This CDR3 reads CASSRTGDSNQPQHF. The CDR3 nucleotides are TGCGCCAGCAGCCGGACAGGGGATAGCAATCAGCCCCAGCATTTT.

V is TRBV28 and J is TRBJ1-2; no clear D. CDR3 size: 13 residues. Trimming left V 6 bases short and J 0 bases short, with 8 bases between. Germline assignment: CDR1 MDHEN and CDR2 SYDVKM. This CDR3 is CASSPPTNYGYTF. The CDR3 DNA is TGTGCCAGCAGCCCACCTACTAACTATGGCTACACCTTC.

The CDR3 reads CASSFSRVNEQYF. As DNA, the CDR3 is TGTGCCAGCAGTTTTTCCAGGGTAAACGAGCAGTACTTC. This chain links TRBV27 with TRBJ2-7, with a possible D match to TRBD1 (5 bases). The germline CDR1 and CDR2 sequences are MNHEY and SMNVEV (reference sequence). With 3 bases removed from V and 5 bases from J, the gap between germline ends came to 11 bases. CDR3 length: 13 amino acids.

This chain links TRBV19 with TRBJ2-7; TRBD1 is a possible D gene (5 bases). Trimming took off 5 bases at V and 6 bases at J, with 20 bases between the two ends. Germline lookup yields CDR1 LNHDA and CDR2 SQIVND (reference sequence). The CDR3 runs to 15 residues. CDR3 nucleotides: TGTGCCAGTAGTGGGGCAGGGTACGTGGTTGGCGAGCAGTACTTC. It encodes CASSGAGYVVGEQYF.

The CDR3 nucleotides are TGTGCCAGCAGCCAATTGGGCGGGGGCTCACCCGGGGAGCTGTTTTTT. Its protein is CASSQLGGGSPGELFF. V is TRBV3-1 (or the pseudogene TRBV3-2) and J is TRBJ2-2; TRBD2 is a possible D gene (7 bases). V was trimmed by 2 bases and J by 6 bases, leaving 16 bases between them. Per germline, CDR1 LGHDT and CDR2 YNNKEL (reference sequence). The CDR3 has 16 amino acids.

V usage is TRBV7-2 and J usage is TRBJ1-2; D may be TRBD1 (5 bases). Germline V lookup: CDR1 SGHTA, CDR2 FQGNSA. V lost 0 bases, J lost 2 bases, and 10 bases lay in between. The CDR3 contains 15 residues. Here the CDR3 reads CASSLAVTGNYGYTF. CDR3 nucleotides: TGTGCCAGCAGCTTAGCGGTTACAGGCAACTATGGCTACACCTTC.

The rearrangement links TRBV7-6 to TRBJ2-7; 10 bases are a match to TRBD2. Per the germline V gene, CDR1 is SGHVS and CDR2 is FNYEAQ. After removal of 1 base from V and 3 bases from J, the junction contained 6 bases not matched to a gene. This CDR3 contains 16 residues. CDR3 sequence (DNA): TGTGCCAGCAGCTTAGGGACTAGCGGTTCGAGCTACGAGCAGTACTTC. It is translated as CASSLGTSGSSYEQYF.

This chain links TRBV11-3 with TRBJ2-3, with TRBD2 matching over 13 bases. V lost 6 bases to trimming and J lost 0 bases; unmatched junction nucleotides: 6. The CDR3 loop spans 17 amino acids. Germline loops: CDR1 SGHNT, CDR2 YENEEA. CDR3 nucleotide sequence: TGTGCCAGCAGTCGTGGGACTAGCGGGGCAAGCACAGATACGCAGTATTTT. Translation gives CASSRGTSGASTDTQYF.

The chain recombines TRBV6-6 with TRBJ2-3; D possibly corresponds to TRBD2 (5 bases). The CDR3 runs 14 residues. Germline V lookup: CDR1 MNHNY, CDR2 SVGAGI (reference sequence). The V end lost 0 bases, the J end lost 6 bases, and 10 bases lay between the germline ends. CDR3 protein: CASSYSTGMDTQYF. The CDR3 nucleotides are TGTGCCAGCAGTTACTCGACCGGGATGGATACGCAGTATTTT.

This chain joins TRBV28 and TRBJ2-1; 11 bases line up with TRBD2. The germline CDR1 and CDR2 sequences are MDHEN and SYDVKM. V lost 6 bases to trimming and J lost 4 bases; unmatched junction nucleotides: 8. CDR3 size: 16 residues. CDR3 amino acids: CASRTPGLADYNEQFF. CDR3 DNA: TGTGCCAGCAGAACCCCGGGACTAGCGGATTACAATGAGCAGTTCTTC.

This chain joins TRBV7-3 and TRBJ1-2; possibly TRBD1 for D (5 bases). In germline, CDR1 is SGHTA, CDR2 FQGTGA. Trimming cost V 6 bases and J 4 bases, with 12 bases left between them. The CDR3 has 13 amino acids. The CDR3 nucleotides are TGTGCCAGCAGGCGAAAGGGGTTCTATGGCTACACCTTC. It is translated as CASRRKGFYGYTF.

The CDR3, as DNA: TGCGCCAGCAGTCCGGACAGGGGAGGCCCTGGGGCCAACGTCCTGACTTTC. It yields the protein CASSPDRGGPGANVLTF. The rearrangement links TRBV4-3 to TRBJ2-6; TRBD1 aligns across 9 bases. Germline assignment: CDR1 LGHNA and CDR2 YSLEER. J lost 2 bases, V lost 6 bases, and 8 bases had no gene match. The CDR3 is made up of 17 amino acids.